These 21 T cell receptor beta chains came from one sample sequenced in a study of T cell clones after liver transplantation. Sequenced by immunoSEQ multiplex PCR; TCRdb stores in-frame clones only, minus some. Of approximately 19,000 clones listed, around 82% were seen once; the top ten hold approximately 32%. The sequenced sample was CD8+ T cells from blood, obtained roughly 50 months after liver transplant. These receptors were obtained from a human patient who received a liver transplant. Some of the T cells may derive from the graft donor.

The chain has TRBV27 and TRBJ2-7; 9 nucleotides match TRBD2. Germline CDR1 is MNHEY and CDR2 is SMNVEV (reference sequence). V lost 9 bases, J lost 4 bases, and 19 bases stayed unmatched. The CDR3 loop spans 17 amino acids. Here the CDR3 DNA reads TGTGCCAGTGCCGGGACCCTGGACAGGCGGGGGGGGTACGAGCAGTACTTC. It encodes CASAGTLDRRGGYEQYF.

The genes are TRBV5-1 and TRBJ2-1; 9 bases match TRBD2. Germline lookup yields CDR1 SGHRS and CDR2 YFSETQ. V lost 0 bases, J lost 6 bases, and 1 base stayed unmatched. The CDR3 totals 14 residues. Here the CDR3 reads CASSLDSGSNEQFF. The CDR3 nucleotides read TGCGCCAGCAGCTTGGATAGCGGGAGCAATGAGCAGTTCTTC.

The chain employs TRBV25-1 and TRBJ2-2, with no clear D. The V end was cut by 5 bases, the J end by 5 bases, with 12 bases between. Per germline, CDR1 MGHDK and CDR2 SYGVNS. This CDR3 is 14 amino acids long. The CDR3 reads CASSSLTTTGELFF. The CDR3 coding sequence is TGTGCCAGCAGTTCCCTGACAACTACCGGGGAGCTGTTTTTT.

CDR3: CASRQTGGFTEAFF. For the CDR3, the DNA is TGTGCCAGCAGACAGACAGGGGGCTTCACTGAAGCTTTCTTT. The V and J genes are TRBV25-1 and TRBJ1-1; TRBD1 aligns across 10 bases. Germline CDR1 and CDR2: MGHDK and SYGVNS. With 6 bases clipped from V and 4 bases from J, the junction kept 5 bases outside the gene matches. The CDR3 extends over 14 amino acids.

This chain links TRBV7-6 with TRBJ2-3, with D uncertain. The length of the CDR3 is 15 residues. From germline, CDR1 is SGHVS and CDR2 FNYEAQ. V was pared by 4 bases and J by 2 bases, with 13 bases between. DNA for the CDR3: TGTGCCAGCAGCTCAACTCAGGCAAACACAGATACGCAGTATTTT. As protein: CASSSTQANTDTQYF.

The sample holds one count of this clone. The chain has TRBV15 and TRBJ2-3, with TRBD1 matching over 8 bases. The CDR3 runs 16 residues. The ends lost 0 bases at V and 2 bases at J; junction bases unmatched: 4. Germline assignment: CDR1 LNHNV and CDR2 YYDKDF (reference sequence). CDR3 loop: CATSREGQGITDTQYF. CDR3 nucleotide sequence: TGTGCCACCAGCAGAGAAGGACAGGGAATCACAGATACGCAGTATTTT.

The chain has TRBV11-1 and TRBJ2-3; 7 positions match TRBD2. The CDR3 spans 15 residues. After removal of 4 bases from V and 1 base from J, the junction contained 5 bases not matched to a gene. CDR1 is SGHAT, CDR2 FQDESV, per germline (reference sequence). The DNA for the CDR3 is TGTGCCAGCAGCTCGGGACTACCGGGCACAGATACGCAGTATTTT. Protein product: CASSSGLPGTDTQYF.

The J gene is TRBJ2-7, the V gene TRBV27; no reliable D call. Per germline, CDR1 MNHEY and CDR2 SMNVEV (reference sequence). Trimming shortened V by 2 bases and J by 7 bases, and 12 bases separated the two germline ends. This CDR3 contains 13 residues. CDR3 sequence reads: CASSLGQTSEQYF. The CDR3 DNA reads TGTGCCAGCAGTTTAGGGCAGACGTCAGAGCAGTACTTC.

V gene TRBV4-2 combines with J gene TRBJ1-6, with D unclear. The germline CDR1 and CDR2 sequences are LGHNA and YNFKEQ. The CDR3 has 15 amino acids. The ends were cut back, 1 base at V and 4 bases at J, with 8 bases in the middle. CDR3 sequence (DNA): TGTGCCAGCAGCCAAGCGGTAGAGTATAATTCACCCCTCCACTTT. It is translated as CASSQAVEYNSPLHF.

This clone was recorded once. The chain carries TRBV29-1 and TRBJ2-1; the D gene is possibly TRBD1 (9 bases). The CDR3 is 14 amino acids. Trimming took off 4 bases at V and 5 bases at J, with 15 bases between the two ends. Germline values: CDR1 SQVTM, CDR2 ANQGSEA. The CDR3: CSVAGGTGNNEQFF. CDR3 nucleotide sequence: TGCAGCGTTGCGGGGGGGACAGGGAACAATGAGCAGTTCTTC.

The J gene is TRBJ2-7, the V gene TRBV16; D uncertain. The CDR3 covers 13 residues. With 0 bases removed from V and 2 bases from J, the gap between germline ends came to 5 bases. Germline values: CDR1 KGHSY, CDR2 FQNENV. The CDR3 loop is CASSQSVAYEQYF. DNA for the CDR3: TGTGCCAGCAGCCAATCGGTAGCCTACGAGCAGTACTTC.

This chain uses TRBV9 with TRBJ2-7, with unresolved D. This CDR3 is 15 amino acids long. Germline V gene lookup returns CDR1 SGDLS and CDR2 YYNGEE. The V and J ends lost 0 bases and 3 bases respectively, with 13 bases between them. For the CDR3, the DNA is TGTGCCAGCAGCGTAGGTGGTCAGGTGATCTACGAGCAGTACTTC. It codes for CASSVGGQVIYEQYF.

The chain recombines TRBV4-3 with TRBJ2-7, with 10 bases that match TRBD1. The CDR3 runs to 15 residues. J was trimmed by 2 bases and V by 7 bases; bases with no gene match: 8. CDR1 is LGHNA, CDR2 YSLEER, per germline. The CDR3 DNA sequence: TGCGCCAGCACTTTCGGGACAGGGGAAGCCTACGAGCAGTACTTC. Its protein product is CASTFGTGEAYEQYF.

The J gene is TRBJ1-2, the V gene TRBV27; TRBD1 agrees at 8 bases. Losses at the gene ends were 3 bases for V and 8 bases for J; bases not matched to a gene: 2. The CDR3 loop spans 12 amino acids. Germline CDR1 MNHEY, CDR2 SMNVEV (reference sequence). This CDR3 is CASSLTGVGYTF. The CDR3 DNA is TGTGCCAGCAGTTTGACAGGGGTCGGCTACACCTTC.

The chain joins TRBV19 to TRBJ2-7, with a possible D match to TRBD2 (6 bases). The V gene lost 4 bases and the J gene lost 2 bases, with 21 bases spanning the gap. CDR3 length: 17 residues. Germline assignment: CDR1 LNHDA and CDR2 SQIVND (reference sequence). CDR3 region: CASSTATGTPLPYEQYF. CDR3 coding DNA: TGTGCCAGTAGTACAGCAACCGGGACTCCCCTTCCCTACGAGCAGTACTTC.

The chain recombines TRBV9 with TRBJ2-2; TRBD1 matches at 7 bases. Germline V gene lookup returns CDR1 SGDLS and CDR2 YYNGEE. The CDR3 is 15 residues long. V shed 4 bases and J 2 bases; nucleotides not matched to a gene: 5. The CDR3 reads CASSHRGQNTGELFF. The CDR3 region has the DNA TGTGCCAGCAGCCACAGGGGCCAAAACACCGGGGAGCTGTTTTTT.

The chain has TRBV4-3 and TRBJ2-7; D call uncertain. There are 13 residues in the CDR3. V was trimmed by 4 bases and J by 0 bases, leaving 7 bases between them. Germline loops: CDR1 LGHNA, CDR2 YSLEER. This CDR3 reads CASSPEYSYEQYF. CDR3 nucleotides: TGCGCCAGCAGCCCCGAATACTCCTACGAGCAGTACTTC.

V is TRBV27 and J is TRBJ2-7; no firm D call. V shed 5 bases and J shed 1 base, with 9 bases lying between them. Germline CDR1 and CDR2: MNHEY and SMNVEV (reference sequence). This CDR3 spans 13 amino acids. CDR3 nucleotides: TGTGCCAGCAGTCCAGCCCCGTCCTACGAGCAGTACTTC. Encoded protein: CASSPAPSYEQYF.

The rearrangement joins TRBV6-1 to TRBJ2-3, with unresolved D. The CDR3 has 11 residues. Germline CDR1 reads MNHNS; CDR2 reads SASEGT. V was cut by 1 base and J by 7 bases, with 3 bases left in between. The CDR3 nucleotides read TGTGCCAGCAGTGAAGAGCATACGCAGTATTTT. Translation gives CASSEEHTQYF.

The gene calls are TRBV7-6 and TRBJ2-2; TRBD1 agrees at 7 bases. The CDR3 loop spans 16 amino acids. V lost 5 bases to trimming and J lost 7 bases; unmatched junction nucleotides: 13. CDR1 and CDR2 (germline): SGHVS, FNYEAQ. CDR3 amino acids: CASSPHGTQGIGELFF. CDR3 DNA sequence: TGTGCCAGCAGCCCGCACGGAACACAGGGGATCGGGGAGCTGTTTTTT.

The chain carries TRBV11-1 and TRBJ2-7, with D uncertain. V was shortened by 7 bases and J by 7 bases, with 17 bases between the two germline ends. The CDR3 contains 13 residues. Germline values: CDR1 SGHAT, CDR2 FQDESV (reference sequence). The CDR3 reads CASTPGSKLEQYF. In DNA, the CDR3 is TGTGCCAGCACCCCAGGTTCTAAGTTGGAGCAGTACTTC.